This T cell receptor (beta chain) came from a study of human CD8 memory T cell subsets. CDR1 and CDR2 (germline): DFQATT, SNEGSKA (reference sequence). This CDR3 has 13 amino acids. This clonotype ranks as medium-sized in terms of frequency. No antigen is known for it. General study results and limits: Going by Chao1 estimates, stem-like memory T cells seemed to be more diverse than precursor exhausted T cells.

UMI-labeled 5' RACE was used, and it produced the TCR beta libraries. From its re-call of the 5' RACE reads, TCRdb lists each CDR3 protein once, without DNA. This sample's clone table lists about 10,000 distinct CDR3 sequences. The receptor comes from a human donor in good health. The sequenced material came from CD8+ T cells from PBMCs. The V and J genes are TRBV20-1 and TRBJ2-3. The CDR3 spells CSARTAGPDTQYF.